These 16 T cell receptor beta chains were sequenced from one sample in a study of cytomegalovirus exposure and HLA in healthy donors. Vbeta (60) and Jbeta (13) primers were used in the PCR. Some clones are missing from TCRdb's copy, which holds only in-frame ones; the method was immunoSEQ multiplex PCR. This repertoire shows some 160,000 clones, approximately 78% found once; its top ten account for 3.1%. Sequences were obtained from PBMCs. These receptors were collected from a middle-aged woman in good health and CMV-seronegative.

The chain uses TRBV11-2 and TRBJ2-1, with 9 bases matching TRBD1. Per germline, CDR1 SGHAT and CDR2 FQNNGV. After removal of 6 bases from V and 3 bases from J, the junction contained 6 bases not matched to a gene. The CDR3 length is 15 residues. As DNA, the CDR3 is TGTGCCAGCAGTACACGACAGGGGGGCTACAATGAGCAGTTCTTC. This codes for CASSTRQGGYNEQFF.

This clone was seen only a few times. The chain combines TRBV9 with TRBJ2-3; 8 positions agree with TRBD2. This CDR3 spans 15 amino acids. With V trimmed by 1 base and J by 1 base, 2 bases remained unmatched. The germline V gene has CDR1 SGDLS and CDR2 YYNGEE. CDR3 region: CASSVTGGRTDTQYF. CDR3 bases: TGTGCCAGCAGCGTAACGGGGGGGCGCACAGATACGCAGTATTTT.

The V gene is TRBV5-4, the J gene TRBJ1-6, with TRBD1 as a possible D gene (6 bases). The V end lost 4 bases, the J end lost 6 bases, and 23 bases lay between the germline ends. CDR3 size: 18 residues. Germline V gene data show CDR1 as SGHNT and CDR2 as YYREEE (reference sequence). The CDR3 coding sequence is TGTGCCAGCAGCCCCGGGGACACCGTAGCTCGATCTAATTCACCCCTCCACTTT. Amino acid sequence: CASSPGDTVARSNSPLHF.

The rearrangement uses TRBV6-5 and TRBJ2-2; TRBD1 agrees at 7 bases. V shed 2 bases and J 2 bases; nucleotides not matched to a gene: 2. Germline V CDR1 and CDR2: MNHEY, SVGAGI. This CDR3 has 15 residues. Written as DNA, the CDR3 is TGTGCCAGCAGTTACAGGGGGCTAAACACCGGGGAGCTGTTTTTT. Its translation: CASSYRGLNTGELFF.

The V and J genes are TRBV4-1 and TRBJ1-2, with D possibly matching TRBD1 (5 bases). The CDR3 is made up of 14 amino acids. The V gene's germline CDR1 is MGHRA and CDR2 YSYEKL. With 0 bases removed from V and 2 bases from J, the gap between germline ends came to 7 bases. CDR3 in amino acids: CASSQDRVNYGYTF. The CDR3 coding sequence is TGCGCCAGCAGCCAAGACAGGGTAAACTATGGCTACACCTTC.

The chain recombines TRBV28 with TRBJ1-2, with 7 bases identical to TRBD1. V gave up 3 bases and J gave up 3 bases; unmatched junction bases: 4. The CDR3 covers 14 residues. Germline V lookup: CDR1 MDHEN, CDR2 SYDVKM. The CDR3 DNA reads TGTGCCAGCAGTTTTGGCAGGGGGGACTATGGCTACACCTTC. Translated, it gives CASSFGRGDYGYTF.

This sequence joins TRBV5-1 and TRBJ2-3; perhaps TRBD2 as D (6 bases). Germline CDR1 is SGHRS and CDR2 is YFSETQ. The CDR3 consists of 19 residues. V lost 2 bases, J lost 6 bases, and 28 bases lay in between. The CDR3 DNA sequence: TGCGCCAGCAGCTTCGGGACTGCAGGACCTGGAGGAATGGGGGATACGCAGTATTTT. Its protein is CASSFGTAGPGGMGDTQYF.

The chain links TRBV9 to TRBJ1-4, with a possible D match to TRBD1 (5 bases). The germline V and J ends were trimmed by 4 bases and 2 bases, with 9 bases remaining between them. CDR3 length: 14 amino acids. Germline CDR1 reads SGDLS; CDR2 reads YYNGEE. CDR3 DNA sequence: TGTGCCAGCAGCTTGGAGGGGACTAATGAAAAACTGTTTTTT. This encodes CASSLEGTNEKLFF.

The chain joins TRBV4-1 to TRBJ1-1; D may be TRBD1 (6 bases). Trimming left V 0 bases short and J 5 bases short, with 13 bases between. This CDR3 spans 15 amino acids. The germline V gene has CDR1 MGHRA and CDR2 YSYEKL. DNA for the CDR3: TGCGCCAGCAGCCAAGAATATGGCAGGGGAACTGAAGCTTTCTTT. As protein: CASSQEYGRGTEAFF.

V gene TRBV6-1 combines with J gene TRBJ1-2; 7 bases are a match to TRBD1. The ends lost 4 bases at V and 3 bases at J; junction bases unmatched: 2. This CDR3 has 13 amino acids. The V gene's germline CDR1 is MNHNS and CDR2 SASEGT. The CDR3 nucleotides read TGTGCCAGCAGTGGACAGGGAGACTATGGCTACACCTTC. It translates to CASSGQGDYGYTF.

The V call is TRBV5-1, the J call TRBJ2-4; 12 positions match TRBD2. Trimming removed 4 bases from V and 7 bases from J; junction bases left unmatched: 9. Germline V gene lookup returns CDR1 SGHRS and CDR2 YFSETQ. This CDR3 comprises 16 residues. The DNA for the CDR3 is TGCGCCAGCAGCGTTCTAGCGGGGGGGCTAGGGAACATTCAGTACTTC. Translated: CASSVLAGGLGNIQYF.

This clone has just a few counts. The chain recombines TRBV5-1 with TRBJ2-7, with 7 bases identical to TRBD1. This CDR3 is 14 amino acids long. Germline loops: CDR1 SGHRS, CDR2 YFSETQ. V was pared by 5 bases and J by 4 bases, with 9 bases of the junction left unmatched. Here the CDR3 reads CASSIRDSFYEQYF. For the CDR3, the DNA is TGCGCCAGCAGTATTCGGGACAGTTTTTACGAGCAGTACTTC.

CDR3 amino acids: CASSNYQGGMTDTQYF. The CDR3 DNA is TGTGCCAGCAGCAACTACCAGGGTGGGATGACAGATACGCAGTATTTT. This sequence joins TRBV7-2 and TRBJ2-3, with D perhaps TRBD1 (5 bases). Trimming stripped 5 bases from V and 3 bases from J, with 18 bases between. Germline V gene lookup returns CDR1 SGHTA and CDR2 FQGNSA. The CDR3 is 16 residues long.

This rearrangement joins TRBV28 to TRBJ2-5; 7 bases agree with TRBD1. Trimming cost V 10 bases and J 4 bases; bases outside gene matches: 12. Germline V gene lookup returns CDR1 MDHEN and CDR2 SYDVKM. The CDR3 loop spans 14 amino acids. The CDR3 region is CATKTGWSGETQYF. The DNA for the CDR3 is TGTGCCACCAAGACAGGGTGGTCGGGAGAGACCCAGTACTTC. The full variable domain, rest sourced from reference TRBV28 and TRBJ2-5, is DVKVTQSSRYLVKRTGEKVFLECVQDMDHENMFWYRQDPGLGLRLIYFSYDVKMKEKGDIPEGYSVSREKKERFSLILESASTNQTSMYLCATKTGWSGETQYFGPGTRLLVL.

V and J are TRBV28 and TRBJ2-7; 10 bases match TRBD1. J lost 4 bases, V lost 6 bases, and 9 bases had no gene match. The CDR3 has 15 amino acids. Germline values: CDR1 MDHEN, CDR2 SYDVKM. DNA for the CDR3: TGTGCCAGCAGAAGGCGACAGGGGGCGTGGTACGAGCAGTACTTC. It yields the protein CASRRRQGAWYEQYF. The full variable domain, in which reference TRBV28 and TRBJ2-7 provide the parts outside the CDR3, is DVKVTQSSRYLVKRTGEKVFLECVQDMDHENMFWYRQDPGLGLRLIYFSYDVKMKEKGDIPEGYSVSREKKERFSLILESASTNQTSMYLCASRRRQGAWYEQYFGPGTRLTVT.

J is TRBJ2-5 and V is TRBV18, with TRBD2 matching 7 bases. The CDR3 extends over 14 amino acids. Germline V CDR1 and CDR2: KGHSH, LQKENI. V was pared by 5 bases and J by 2 bases, with 5 bases of the junction left unmatched. The DNA of the CDR3 is TGTGCCAGCTCAGCCGGGACTACTCAAGAGACCCAGTACTTC. Its protein product is CASSAGTTQETQYF. Supplemented by reference TRBV18 and TRBJ2-5, the full variable domain reads NAGVMQNPRHLVRRRGQEARLRCSPMKGHSHVYWYRQLPEEGLKFMVYLQKENIIDESGMPKERFSAEFPKEGPSILRIQQVVRGDSAAYFCASSAGTTQETQYFGPGTRLLVL.